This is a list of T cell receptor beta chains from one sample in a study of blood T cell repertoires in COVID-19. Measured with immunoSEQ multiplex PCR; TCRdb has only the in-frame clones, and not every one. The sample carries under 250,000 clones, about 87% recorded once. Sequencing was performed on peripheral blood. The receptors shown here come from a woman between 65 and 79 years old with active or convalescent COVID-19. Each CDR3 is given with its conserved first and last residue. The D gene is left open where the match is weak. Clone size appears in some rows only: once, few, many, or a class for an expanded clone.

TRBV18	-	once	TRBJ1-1	CASSGGPGMNTEAFF	TGTGCCAGCTCCGGAGGGCCAGGGATGAACACTGAAGCTTTCTTT
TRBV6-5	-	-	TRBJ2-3	CASSYGRDTQYF	TGTGCCAGCAGTTACGGTCGGGATACGCAGTATTTT
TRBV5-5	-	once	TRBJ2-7	CASSAETAAVSYEQYF	TGTGCCAGCAGCGCGGAGACAGCCGCCGTCTCCTACGAGCAGTACTTC
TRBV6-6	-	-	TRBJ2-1	CASSYDQRGYNEQFF	TGTGCCAGCAGTTACGACCAGCGTGGGTACAATGAGCAGTTCTTC
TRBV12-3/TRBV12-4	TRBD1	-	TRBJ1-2	CASSLWDREPYTF	TGTGCCAGCAGTCTTTGGGACAGGGAGCCCTACACCTTC
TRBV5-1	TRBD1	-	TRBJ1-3	CASRGQGTSGNTIYF	TGCGCCAGCAGAGGACAGGGGACATCTGGAAACACCATATATTTT
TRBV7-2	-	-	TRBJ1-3	CASSLMGGRGNTIYF	TGTGCCAGCAGCTTAATGGGGGGAAGGGGAAACACCATATATTTT
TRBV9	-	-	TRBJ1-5	CASSVRQSNQPQHF	TGTGCCAGCAGCGTAAGACAGAGCAATCAGCCCCAGCATTTT
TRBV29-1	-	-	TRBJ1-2	CSVGRGIDGYTF	TGCAGCGTTGGCAGGGGAATAGATGGCTACACCTTC
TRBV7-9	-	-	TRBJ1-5	CASTLGAHQPQHF	TGTGCCAGCACCCTGGGGGCCCATCAGCCCCAGCATTTT
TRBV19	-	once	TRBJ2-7	CASSISGQTYEQYF	TGTGCCAGTAGTATATCAGGACAGACCTACGAGCAGTACTTC
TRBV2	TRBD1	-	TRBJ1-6	CASRRDRGSYNSPLHF	TGTGCCAGCAGAAGGGACAGGGGGTCCTATAATTCACCCCTCCACTTT
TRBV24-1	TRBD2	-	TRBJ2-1	CATSDTGTSGGLSSYNEQFF	TGTGCCACCAGTGATACCGGGACTAGCGGGGGGTTAAGCTCCTACAATGAGCAGTTCTTC
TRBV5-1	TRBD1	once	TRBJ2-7	CASSLLGQGQHTYEQYF	TGCGCCAGCAGCTTGCTGGGACAGGGACAGCACACCTACGAGCAGTACTTC
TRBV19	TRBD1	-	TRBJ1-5	CASSQSTTDRGLEMPQHF	TGTGCCAGTAGCCAATCAACCACGGACAGGGGCCTTGAGATGCCCCAGCATTTT
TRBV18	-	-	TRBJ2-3	CASSPPRATSTDTQYF	TGTGCCAGCTCACCACCGAGAGCTACTAGCACAGATACGCAGTATTTT
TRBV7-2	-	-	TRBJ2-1	CASGRAGNEQFF	TGTGCCAGCGGGCGAGCTGGGAATGAGCAGTTCTTC
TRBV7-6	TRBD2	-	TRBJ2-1	CASSRGGSSYNEQFF	TGTGCCAGCAGTCGGGGGGGGAGCTCCTACAATGAGCAGTTCTTC
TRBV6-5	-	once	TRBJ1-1	CASTGVPTEAFF	TGTGCCAGCACCGGGGTCCCCACTGAAGCTTTCTTT
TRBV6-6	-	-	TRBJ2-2	CASSFRQVTGELFF	TGTGCCAGCAGTTTCCGACAGGTCACCGGGGAGCTGTTTTTT
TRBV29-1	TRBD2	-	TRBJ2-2	CSVGSSGGQGTGELFF	TGCAGCGTTGGATCCAGCGGGGGACAAGGCACCGGGGAGCTGTTTTTT
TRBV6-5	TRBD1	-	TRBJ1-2	CASRALTGNYGYTF	TGTGCCAGCAGGGCCCTGACAGGGAACTATGGCTACACCTTC
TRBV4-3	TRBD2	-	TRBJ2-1	CASSTPRASGGHEQFF	TGCGCCAGCAGCACCCCGAGGGCTAGCGGGGGACATGAGCAGTTCTTC
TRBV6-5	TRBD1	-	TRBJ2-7	CASLSGQGFDEQYF	TGTGCCAGCCTGTCAGGACAGGGGTTCGACGAGCAGTACTTC
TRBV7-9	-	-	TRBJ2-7	CASSVNEQYF	TGTGCCAGCAGCGTAAACGAGCAGTACTTC
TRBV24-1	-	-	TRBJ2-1	CATSAEGASGPNEQFF	TGTGCCACCAGTGCCGAGGGGGCTAGCGGGCCTAATGAGCAGTTCTTC
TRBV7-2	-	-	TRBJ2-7	CASSWGGGRDEQYF	TGTGCCAGCAGCTGGGGCGGGGGCCGAGACGAGCAGTACTTC
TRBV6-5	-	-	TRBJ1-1	CATHRLANTEAFF	TGTGCCACCCATAGACTGGCGAACACTGAAGCTTTCTTT
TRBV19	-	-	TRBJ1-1	CATTPLDGTEAFF	TGTGCCACCACACCGTTAGACGGGACTGAAGCTTTCTTT
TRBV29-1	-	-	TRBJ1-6	CSVKETGRSPLHF	TGCAGCGTTAAAGAAACAGGGCGGTCACCCCTCCACTTT
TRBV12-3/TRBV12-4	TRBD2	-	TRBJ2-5	CASSWGGETQYF	TGTGCCAGCAGTTGGGGGGGTGAGACCCAGTACTTC
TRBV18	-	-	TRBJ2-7	CASSPSDSPYEQYF	TGTGCCAGCTCACCTTCGGACAGTCCCTACGAGCAGTACTTC